This T cell receptor beta chain emerged from a study of T cells in Graves' hyperthyroidism and ophthalmopathy. Study-wide background: At initial diagnosis, before any treatment had begun, peripheral blood was obtained.

The study's findings and limits: Ophthalmopathy was told apart from stable hyperthyroidism by a 13 V-J model. The blood repertoire included most of the expanded thyroid clonotypes above 0.001.

This clonotype occurred many times. Its antigen is still unknown. The CDR3 runs 13 residues. V trimming: 2 bases; J trimming: 5 bases; junction bases outside the gene matches: 3. Germline V gene data show CDR1 as DFQATT and CDR2 as SNEGSKA (reference sequence). Amplification of TCR beta CDR3 regions used RNA as the template. RT-PCR in the first round (using the HTBI primer set) targeted the TCR CDR3. Via MiXCR, TCRdb re-called the multiplex PCR reads, giving one row per CDR3 protein. The sample holds some 270,000 distinct CDR3 sequences, roughly 13% seen once. From less than 13 ml of fresh peripheral blood, PBMCs were isolated.

This chain uses TRBV20-1 with TRBJ2-1; 7 nucleotides agree with TRBD2. What was sequenced was blood. The clonotype originates from a woman aged 40 to 55 with Graves' hyperthyroidism. CDR3 amino acids: CSARPSGNNEQFF. CDR3 nucleotide sequence: TGCAGTGCTAGACCTAGCGGAAACAATGAGCAGTTCTTC.